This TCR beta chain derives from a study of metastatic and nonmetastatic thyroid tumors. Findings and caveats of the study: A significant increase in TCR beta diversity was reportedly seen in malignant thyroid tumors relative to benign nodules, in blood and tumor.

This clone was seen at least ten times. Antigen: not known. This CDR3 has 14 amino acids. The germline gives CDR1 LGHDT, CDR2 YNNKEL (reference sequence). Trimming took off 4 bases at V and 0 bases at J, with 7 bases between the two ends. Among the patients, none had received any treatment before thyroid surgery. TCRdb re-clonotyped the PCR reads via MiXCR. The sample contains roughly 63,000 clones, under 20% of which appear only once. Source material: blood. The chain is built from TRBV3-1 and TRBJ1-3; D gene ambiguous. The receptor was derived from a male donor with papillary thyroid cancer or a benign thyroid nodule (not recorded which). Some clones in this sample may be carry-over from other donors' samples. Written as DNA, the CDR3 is TGTGCCAGCAGCCCGACCCACTCTGGAAACACCATATATTTT. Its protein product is CASSPTHSGNTIYF.